This T cell receptor (beta chain) was found in a study of T cell responses to AZD1222 COVID-19 vaccine. General study results and limits: Only a handful of AZD1222 recipients, roughly 6 in all, had baseline seropositivity.

Clones were sequenced by immunoSEQ multiplex PCR, and TCRdb holds only the in-frame ones, with some missing. The data show around 180,000 clones, 90% to 95% seen once. Remarks on this clone: The target antigen is unknown.

Germline assignment: CDR1 SGDLS and CDR2 YYNGEE. V trimming: 5 bases; J trimming: 7 bases; junction bases outside the gene matches: 6. The CDR3 runs 14 residues. This receptor was taken from an adult in good health. The material was peripheral blood, obtained on day 0 of AZD1222 vaccination. The chain is built from TRBV9 and TRBJ2-3, with 11 nucleotides matching TRBD2. The CDR3 region has the DNA TGTGCCAGCAGTAAAACTAGCGGGAGTAATACGCAGTATTTT. It encodes CASSKTSGSNTQYF.